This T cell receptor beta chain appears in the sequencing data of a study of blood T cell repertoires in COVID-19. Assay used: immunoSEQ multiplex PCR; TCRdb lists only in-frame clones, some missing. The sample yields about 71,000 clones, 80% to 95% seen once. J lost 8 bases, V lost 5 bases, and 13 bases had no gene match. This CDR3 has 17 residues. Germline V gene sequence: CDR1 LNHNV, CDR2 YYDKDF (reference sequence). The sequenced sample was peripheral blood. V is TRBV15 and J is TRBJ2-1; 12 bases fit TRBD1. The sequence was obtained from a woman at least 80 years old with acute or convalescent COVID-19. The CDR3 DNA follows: TGTGCCACCAGCGCGTACTACCCGGGACAGGGGGCTTATGAGCAGTTCTTC. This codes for CATSAYYPGQGAYEQFF. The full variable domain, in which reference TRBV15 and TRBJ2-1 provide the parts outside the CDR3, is DAMVIQNPRYQVTQFGKPVTLSCSQTLNHNVMYWYQQKSSQAPKLLFHYYDKDFNNEADTPDNFQSRRPNTSFCFLDIRSPGLGDTAMYLCATSAYYPGQGAYEQFFGPGTRLTVL.